This T cell receptor beta chain was captured by sequencing in a study of cytomegalovirus exposure and HLA in healthy donors. This clone was picked up a small number of times. Other DNA sequences in the sample encode the same CDR3. From the 120-subject validation cohort, which was separate from the approximately 670-subject first cohort, the donors were drawn. The table came from immunoSEQ multiplex PCR; TCRdb's copy has only in-frame clones and leaves some out. Among 170,000 or so clones listed, roughly 84% were seen once. The CDR3 runs to 14 residues. Germline CDR1 reads SGHRS; CDR2 reads YFSETQ. Trimming cost V 4 bases and J 4 bases; bases outside gene matches: 6.

Sequencing was performed on PBMCs. The receptor was isolated from a woman younger than 30 in good health and CMV-seropositive. This chain links TRBV5-1 with TRBJ1-2; 8 nucleotides agree with TRBD1. CDR3 coding DNA: TGCGCCAGCAGCCTTGGACAGGGAGGCTATGGCTACACCTTC. Protein: CASSLGQGGYGYTF. Complete variable domain (other parts from reference TRBV5-1 and TRBJ1-2): KAGVTQTPRYLIKTRGQQVTLSCSPISGHRSVSWYQQTPGQGLQFLFEYFSETQRNKGNFPGRFSGRQFSNSRSEMNVSTLELGDSALYLCASSLGQGGYGYTFGSGTRLTVV.